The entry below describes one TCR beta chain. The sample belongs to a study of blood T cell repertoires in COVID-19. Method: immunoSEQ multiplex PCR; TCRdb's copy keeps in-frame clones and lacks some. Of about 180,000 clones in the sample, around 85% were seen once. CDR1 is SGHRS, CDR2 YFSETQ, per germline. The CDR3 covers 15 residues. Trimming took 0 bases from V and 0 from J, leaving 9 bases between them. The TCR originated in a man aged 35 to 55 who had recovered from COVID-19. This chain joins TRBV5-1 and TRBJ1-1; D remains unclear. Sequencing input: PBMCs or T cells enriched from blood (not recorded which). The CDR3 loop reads CASSLAGGLNTEAFF. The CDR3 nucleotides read TGCGCCAGCAGCTTGGCCGGTGGTCTGAACACTGAAGCTTTCTTT. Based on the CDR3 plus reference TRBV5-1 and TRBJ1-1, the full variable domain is KAGVTQTPRYLIKTRGQQVTLSCSPISGHRSVSWYQQTPGQGLQFLFEYFSETQRNKGNFPGRFSGRQFSNSRSEMNVSTLELGDSALYLCASSLAGGLNTEAFFGQGTRLTVV.